This passage covers 5 T cell receptor beta chains from one sample sequenced in a study of blood T cell repertoires in COVID-19. The protocol was immunoSEQ multiplex PCR, while the TCRdb copy is restricted to in-frame clones and leaves out a portion. The sample holds more than 100,000 clones, about nine tenths seen once. The specimen was peripheral blood. Receptor source: a man aged 35 to 55 with acute or convalescent COVID-19.

J is TRBJ1-1 and V is TRBV9; TRBD1 matches at 7 bases. The V and J ends lost 2 bases and 5 bases, in that order; junction bases with no gene match: 6. CDR3 length: 14 amino acids. Germline lookup yields CDR1 SGDLS and CDR2 YYNGEE. This CDR3 reads CASSVTGSGTEAFF. DNA for the CDR3: TGTGCCAGCAGCGTGACAGGGAGCGGGACTGAAGCTTTCTTT.

This sequence joins TRBV5-1 and TRBJ2-5; D perhaps matches TRBD1 (6 bases). The germline gives CDR1 SGHRS, CDR2 YFSETQ. This CDR3 is 13 amino acids long. V lost 5 bases, J lost 4 bases, and 12 bases lay in between. The CDR3 sequence is CASRGAWGETQYF. The CDR3 coding sequence is TGCGCCAGCAGGGGGGCCTGGGGAGAGACCCAGTACTTC. Full variable domain (outside the CDR3, taken from reference TRBV5-1 and TRBJ2-5): KAGVTQTPRYLIKTRGQQVTLSCSPISGHRSVSWYQQTPGQGLQFLFEYFSETQRNKGNFPGRFSGRQFSNSRSEMNVSTLELGDSALYLCASRGAWGETQYFGPGTRLLVL.

The CDR3 sequence: CASSPRTGLGTEAFF. CDR3 coding DNA: TGCGCCAGCAGCCCCCGGACAGGGTTAGGGACTGAAGCTTTCTTT. The chain recombines TRBV4-1 with TRBJ1-1; 8 bases fit TRBD1. The CDR3 sequence is 15 residues long. Germline V gene data show CDR1 as MGHRA and CDR2 as YSYEKL. Trimming cost V 4 bases and J 5 bases; bases outside gene matches: 9.

In its sample, this clone was seen once. The V call is TRBV18, the J call TRBJ2-6; 9 bases are shared with TRBD2. Germline CDR1 reads KGHSH; CDR2 reads LQKENI. The CDR3 totals 20 residues. The J segment lost 0 bases and the V segment lost 4 bases, leaving 13 bases of the junction unmatched. The CDR3: CASSLRTSATGSSGANVLTF. The CDR3 bases are TGTGCCAGCTCACTGCGGACTAGCGCAACGGGAAGCTCTGGGGCCAACGTCCTGACTTTC.

V and J are TRBV27 and TRBJ1-1; the D gene is possibly TRBD1 (6 bases). This CDR3 is built from 16 residues. Trimming took off 3 bases at V and 3 bases at J, with 17 bases between the two ends. Looked up from germline, CDR1 is MNHEY and CDR2 is SMNVEV (reference sequence). Written as DNA, the CDR3 is TGTGCCAGCAGTTTCGGACAGCGTGGGTCGGACACTGAAGCTTTCTTT. Translated, it gives CASSFGQRGSDTEAFF.